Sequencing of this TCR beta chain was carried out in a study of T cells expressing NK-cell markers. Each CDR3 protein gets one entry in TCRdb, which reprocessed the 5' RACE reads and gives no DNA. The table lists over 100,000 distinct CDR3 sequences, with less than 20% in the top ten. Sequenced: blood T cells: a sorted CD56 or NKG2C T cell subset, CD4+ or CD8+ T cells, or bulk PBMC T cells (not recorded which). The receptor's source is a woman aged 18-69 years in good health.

The CDR3 sequence is CASSPPRDSAYGYTF. This chain joins TRBV2 and TRBJ1-2; TCRdb's D gene call, TRBD1, goes unchecked for lack of DNA. Per germline, CDR1 SNHLY and CDR2 FYNNEI. CDR3 length equals 15 residues.